The 12 T cell receptor beta chains below were found in one sample sequenced in a study of control samples from healthy donors and cancer patients. TCRdb keeps only in-frame clones here, not all; method: immunoSEQ multiplex PCR. The repertoire holds 150,000 to 200,000 clones, about nine tenths seen once, with 2% to 2.5% in the top ten. The sequencing sample was made of blood. These receptor sequences come from a woman aged 35 to 49 in good health.

The chain links TRBV3-1 (or the pseudogene TRBV3-2) to TRBJ2-1; no reliable D call. The CDR3 consists of 15 residues. The V end lost 0 bases, the J end lost 6 bases, and 12 bases lay between the germline ends. Germline V gene lookup returns CDR1 LGHDT and CDR2 YNNKEL (reference sequence). CDR3 DNA: TGTGCCAGCAGCCAAGATACAGTAACGGGCAATGAGCAGTTCTTC. Protein: CASSQDTVTGNEQFF.

The genes are TRBV10-1 and TRBJ1-1; the match to TRBD1 covers 9 bases. The CDR3 has 14 amino acids. V shed 6 bases and J 4 bases; nucleotides not matched to a gene: 6. Germline V lookup: CDR1 WNHNN, CDR2 SYGVQD (reference sequence). The CDR3: CASSPGTGITEAFF. Written as DNA, the CDR3 is TGCGCCAGCAGCCCGGGGACAGGGATCACTGAAGCTTTCTTT.

The V and J genes are TRBV6-1 and TRBJ1-1; D gene uncertain. This CDR3 has 13 amino acids. The germline V gene encodes CDR1 MNHNS and CDR2 SASEGT. Trimming pared 2 bases from V and 3 bases from J, leaving 7 bases between. The CDR3 nucleotides are TGTGCCAGCAGTGAATTTGGGTACACTGAAGCTTTCTTT. This gives the protein CASSEFGYTEAFF.

The rearrangement uses TRBV2 and TRBJ2-7; perhaps TRBD2 as D (7 bases). Germline V gene sequence: CDR1 SNHLY, CDR2 FYNNEI. V was shortened by 3 bases and J by 2 bases, with 20 bases between the two germline ends. The CDR3 sequence is 17 residues long. CDR3 residues: CASSEMGGRGNPYEQYF. The CDR3 DNA follows: TGTGCCAGCAGTGAGATGGGTGGGAGGGGGAATCCCTACGAGCAGTACTTC.

This chain connects TRBV12-3 or TRBV12-4 to TRBJ1-2; D is possibly TRBD1 (6 bases). Trimming pared 6 bases from V and 3 bases from J, leaving 11 bases between. The CDR3 runs 13 residues. DNA of the CDR3: TGTGCCAGCAGCGACAGGTCCTACTATGGCTACACCTTC. Its protein is CASSDRSYYGYTF.

V usage is TRBV7-2 and J usage is TRBJ1-4; the D is unclear. The ends were cut back, 5 bases at V and 8 bases at J, with 15 bases in the middle. CDR1 SGHTA and CDR2 FQGNSA come from the germline V gene. The CDR3 spans 14 residues. The CDR3 reads CASSPLGGYEKLFF. CDR3 DNA: TGTGCCAGCAGCCCGTTGGGAGGCTACGAAAAACTGTTTTTT.

This clone has only one observation. The chain joins TRBV7-9 to TRBJ2-7; no firm D call. The V and J ends lost 8 bases and 5 bases respectively, with 10 bases between them. This CDR3 contains 11 residues. CDR1 SEHNR and CDR2 FQNEAQ come from the germline V gene (reference sequence). The CDR3 DNA sequence: TGTGCCAGCGCCGGGCACCACGAGCAGTACTTC. Translated, it gives CASAGHHEQYF.

The genes are TRBV3-1 (or the pseudogene TRBV3-2) and TRBJ2-3; 10 bases are a match to TRBD2. In germline, CDR1 is LGHDT, CDR2 YNNKEL (reference sequence). The V and J ends lost 2 bases and 6 bases, in that order; junction bases with no gene match: 5. CDR3 size: 15 residues. CDR3 protein: CASSQLAGARDTQYF. DNA for the CDR3: TGTGCCAGCAGCCAACTAGCGGGGGCGAGGGATACGCAGTATTTT.

The gene calls are TRBV12-3 or TRBV12-4 and TRBJ1-1, with D perhaps matching TRBD1 (5 bases). The CDR3 sequence is 13 residues long. Trimming left V 5 bases short and J 0 bases short, with 7 bases between. CDR3 amino acids: CASSQGMNTEAFF. CDR3 nucleotides: TGTGCCAGCAGTCAGGGCATGAACACTGAAGCTTTCTTT.

In the case of this clone: This same CDR3 is encoded by further DNA sequences in the sample. The chain joins TRBV5-1 to TRBJ1-2; D not certain. V was clipped by 3 bases and J by 3 bases, with 9 bases between them. Germline loops: CDR1 SGHRS, CDR2 YFSETQ. The CDR3 contains 13 residues. Here the CDR3 reads CASSSDGDYGYTF. The CDR3 DNA reads as TGCGCCAGCAGCTCAGACGGTGACTATGGCTACACCTTC.

The gene calls are TRBV5-1 and TRBJ2-1; 7 bases agree with TRBD1. The CDR3 extends over 15 amino acids. Germline loops: CDR1 SGHRS, CDR2 YFSETQ. Trimming removed 0 bases from V and 2 bases from J; junction bases left unmatched: 2. The CDR3 spells CASSLEGQPYNEQFF. The CDR3 coding sequence is TGCGCCAGCAGCTTGGAGGGACAGCCCTACAATGAGCAGTTCTTC.

Turning to this clone: Other DNA sequences in this specimen translate into the identical CDR3. This sequence joins TRBV18 and TRBJ1-3; D might be TRBD1 (5 bases). V lost 5 bases and J 0 bases, leaving 14 bases between the germline ends. The CDR3 covers 16 residues. Germline assignment: CDR1 KGHSH and CDR2 LQKENI. The chain's CDR3 is CASSVGTGLSGNTIYF. CDR3 in DNA: TGTGCCAGCTCAGTCGGGACGGGCCTCTCTGGAAACACCATATATTTT.